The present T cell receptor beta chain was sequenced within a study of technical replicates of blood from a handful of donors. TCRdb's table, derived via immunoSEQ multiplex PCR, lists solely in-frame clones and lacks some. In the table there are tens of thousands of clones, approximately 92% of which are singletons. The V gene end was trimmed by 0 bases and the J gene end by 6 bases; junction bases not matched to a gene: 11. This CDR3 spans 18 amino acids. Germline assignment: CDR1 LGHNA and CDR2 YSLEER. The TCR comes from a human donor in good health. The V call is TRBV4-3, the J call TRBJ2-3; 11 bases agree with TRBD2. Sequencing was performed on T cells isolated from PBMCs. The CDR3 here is CASSQEASGLAEGDTQYF. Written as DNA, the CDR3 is TGCGCCAGCAGCCAAGAGGCCTCGGGACTAGCGGAGGGGGATACGCAGTATTTT.